This section outlines one TCR beta chain sequence together with its context. This clone has just one count. There is no known antigen for this receptor. Base qualities are not recorded, but no much larger clone differs from it by a single base. Receptor amplification or capture employed the immunoSEQ multiplex PCR assay. Entries here come from immuneACCESS through TCRdb and include only in-frame sequences with V and J called. Some clones fail to appear in such tables; in the studies checked, an unresolved V gene covers under half of the shortfall, and the cause of the remainder is unknown. The sample records 90,000 to 100,000 clones, roughly 95% of which are singletons. The ten top clones hold approximately 0.33% of the sample. This record belongs to a study of technical replicates of blood from a few donors (dated by TCRdb to 2016 to 2017). Spanning cysteine to phenylalanine, the CDR3 consists of 13 amino acids. Solely the CDR3 DNA is kept, with 39 bases framed from the first base. Based on the germline V gene, the CDR1 and CDR2 sequences are MNHEY and SVGAGI. V gives up 1 base and J gives up 4 bases, and the segment between their germline ends measures 7 bases.

This receptor was taken from a human donor in good health. The sequenced material came from T cells isolated from PBMCs. This sequence uses TRBV6-5 and TRBJ2-5, with the D gene not confidently named. The DNA reads TGTGCCAGCAGTTACTTCTTCTTAGAGACCCAGTACTTC. This yields the protein CASSYFFLETQYF.